The TCR beta chain described here comes from a study of graft-versus-host responses after intestinal transplantation. On the study more broadly: The study gave all recipients anti-thymocyte globulin induction, then tacrolimus and steroids for 2 to 3 years.

This CDR3 spans 14 amino acids. V lost 0 bases to trimming and J lost 7 bases, with 10 bases between them. CDR1 is MRHNA, CDR2 SNTAGT, per germline. In regard to this clone: Its antigen is currently unknown.

Overall study findings and caveats: Recipient marrow showed GvH clones, some seen first in ileum or blood. The presence of high graft-versus-host to host-versus-graft clonal ratios in allografts characterized patients with graft-donor T cell macrochimerism. The highest levels of circulating GvH clones went along with early declines in HvG clones after transplant.

TCRdb's table, derived via immunoSEQ multiplex PCR, lists solely in-frame clones and lacks some. This table holds some 62,000 clones, more than 85% found once. This receptor was taken from a human donor who was the organ donor for an intestinal transplant. This rearrangement joins TRBV6-4 to TRBJ2-1, with D tentatively TRBD1 (5 bases). The material was unstimulated CD8+ T cells sorted from spleen or lymph node cells, obtained before transplant. CDR3 DNA sequence: TGTGCCAGCAGTGACTCCAGGGTCTCAAATGAGCAGTTCTTC. Protein product: CASSDSRVSNEQFF.